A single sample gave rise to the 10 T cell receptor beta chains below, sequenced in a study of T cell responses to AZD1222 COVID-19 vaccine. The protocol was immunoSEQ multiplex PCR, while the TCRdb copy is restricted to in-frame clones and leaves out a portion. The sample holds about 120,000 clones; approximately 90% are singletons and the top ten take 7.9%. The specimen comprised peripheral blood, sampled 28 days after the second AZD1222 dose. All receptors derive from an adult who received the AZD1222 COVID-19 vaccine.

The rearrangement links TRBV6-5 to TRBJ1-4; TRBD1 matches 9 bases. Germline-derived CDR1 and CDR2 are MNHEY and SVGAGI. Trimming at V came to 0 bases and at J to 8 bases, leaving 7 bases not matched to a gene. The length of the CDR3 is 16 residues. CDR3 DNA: TGTGCCAGCAGTTACTCTACAGGGGGCCCAGGAGAAAAACTGTTTTTT. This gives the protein CASSYSTGGPGEKLFF.

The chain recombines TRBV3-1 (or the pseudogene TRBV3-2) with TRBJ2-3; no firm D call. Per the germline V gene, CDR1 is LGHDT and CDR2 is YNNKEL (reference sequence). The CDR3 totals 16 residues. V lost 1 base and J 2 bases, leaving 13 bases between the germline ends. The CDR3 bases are TGTGCCAGCAGCCAAGGTGAGCGCCTTATCACAGATACGCAGTATTTT. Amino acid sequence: CASSQGERLITDTQYF.

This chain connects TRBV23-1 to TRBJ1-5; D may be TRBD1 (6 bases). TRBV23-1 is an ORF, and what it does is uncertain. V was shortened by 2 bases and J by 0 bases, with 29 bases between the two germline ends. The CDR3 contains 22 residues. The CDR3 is CASSQTGHRDCCTAYSNQPQHF. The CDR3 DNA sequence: TGCGCCAGCAGTCAAACGGGACACAGGGATTGTTGTACCGCGTATAGCAATCAGCCCCAGCATTTT.

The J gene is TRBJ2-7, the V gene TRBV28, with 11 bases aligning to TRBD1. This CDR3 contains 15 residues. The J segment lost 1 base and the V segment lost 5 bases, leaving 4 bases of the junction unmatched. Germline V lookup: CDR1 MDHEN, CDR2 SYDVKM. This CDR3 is CASSRGDRGSYEQYF. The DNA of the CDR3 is TGTGCCAGCAGTCGGGGGGACAGGGGGTCCTACGAGCAGTACTTC.

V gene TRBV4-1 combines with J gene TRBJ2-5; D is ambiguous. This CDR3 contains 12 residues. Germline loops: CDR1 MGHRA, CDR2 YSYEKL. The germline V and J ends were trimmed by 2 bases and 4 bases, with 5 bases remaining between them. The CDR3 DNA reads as TGCGCCAGCAGCCAAACGTCAGAGACCCAGTACTTC. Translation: CASSQTSETQYF.

The chain's CDR3 is CASSGAVHEQYF. The CDR3 region has the DNA TGTGCCAGCAGTGGGGCGGTTCACGAGCAGTACTTC. The chain carries TRBV28 and TRBJ2-7, with D tentatively TRBD1 (5 bases). CDR3 length equals 12 residues. The germline V gene has CDR1 MDHEN and CDR2 SYDVKM. The ends were cut back, 5 bases at V and 5 bases at J, with 10 bases in the middle.

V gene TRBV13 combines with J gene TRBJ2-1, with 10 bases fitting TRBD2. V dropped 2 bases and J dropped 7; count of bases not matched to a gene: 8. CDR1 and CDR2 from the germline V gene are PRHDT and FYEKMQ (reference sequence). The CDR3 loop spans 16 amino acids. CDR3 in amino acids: CASSLSGGASSNEQFF. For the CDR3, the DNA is TGTGCCAGCAGCTTAAGCGGGGGGGCGTCCAGTAATGAGCAGTTCTTC.

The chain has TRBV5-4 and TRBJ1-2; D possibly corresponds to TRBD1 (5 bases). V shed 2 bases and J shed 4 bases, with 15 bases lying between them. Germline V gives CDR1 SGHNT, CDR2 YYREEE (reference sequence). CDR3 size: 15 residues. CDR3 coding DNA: TGTGCCAGCAGCTTAACGACAGCGAAGCTCTATGGCTACACCTTC. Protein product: CASSLTTAKLYGYTF.

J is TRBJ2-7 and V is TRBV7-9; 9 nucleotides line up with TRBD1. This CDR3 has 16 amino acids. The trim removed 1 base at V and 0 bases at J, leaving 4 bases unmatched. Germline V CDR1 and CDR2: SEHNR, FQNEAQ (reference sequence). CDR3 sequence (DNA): TGTGCCAGCAGCTTAGGCCCGGGACAGGGCTCCTACGAGCAGTACTTC. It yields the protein CASSLGPGQGSYEQYF.

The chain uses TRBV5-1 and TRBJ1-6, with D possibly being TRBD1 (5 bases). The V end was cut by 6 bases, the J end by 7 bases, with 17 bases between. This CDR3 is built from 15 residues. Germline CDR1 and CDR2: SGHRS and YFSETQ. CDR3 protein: CASTVGWGENSPLHF. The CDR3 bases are TGCGCCAGCACCGTCGGATGGGGGGAAAATTCACCCCTCCACTTT.